Below, 2 T cell receptor beta chains from the same sample are listed, as sequenced in a study of T cells in Graves' hyperthyroidism and ophthalmopathy (dated by TCRdb to the late 2010s). Library method: multiplex PCR. Sequencing took place on an Illumina HiSeq 2000. Amplification of TCR beta CDR3 regions was carried out from RNA transcripts. The TCR CDR3 was subjected to a first round of RT-PCR using the HTBI primer set and the Qiagen OneStep RT-PCR kit. TCRdb reprocessing: public reads trimmed at Q25 with fastp, clones called with MiXCR, in-frame beta chains kept. Each entry merges the rows of one CDR3 protein and shows their most common DNA and genes. Counted in this sample were 350,000 to 400,000 distinct CDR3 sequences; 15% of them appeared once. In total, the top ten clones hold about 33% of the sample. Sequencing was performed on blood. Receptors were obtained from a woman younger than 45 with Graves' hyperthyroidism.

This clonotype was seen repeatedly, ten times or more. The CDR3: CASSPPGRNTGELFF. In nucleotides, the CDR3 is TGTGCCAGCTCACCACCAGGGCGAAACACCGGGGAGCTGTTTTTT. The chain employs TRBV18 and TRBJ2-2; D is ambiguous. Looked up from germline, CDR1 is KGHSH and CDR2 is LQKENI. The CDR3 runs 15 residues. The V and J ends lost 0 bases and 2 bases respectively, with 7 bases between them.

The table lists this clonotype with a few counts. The rearrangement links TRBV20-1 to TRBJ2-3; D may be TRBD1 (6 bases). Trimming left V 8 bases short and J 6 bases short, with 15 bases between. The CDR3 totals 12 residues. Germline CDR1 DFQATT, CDR2 SNEGSKA (reference sequence). CDR3 protein: CSPQGNADTQYF. CDR3 DNA: TGCAGTCCTCAGGGGAATGCGGATACGCAGTATTTT.